This T cell receptor beta chain appears in the sequencing data of a study of beta chain features in type 1 diabetes. As every portion of the isolated RNA was reverse transcribed, the sequencing read expressed TCRB transcripts. Clones were read by immunoSEQ multiplex PCR, and TCRdb kept only the in-frame ones, dropping some. The table has fewer than 550,000 clones, 10% to 12% seen once. The CDR3 has 14 amino acids. Trimming cost V 5 bases and J 4 bases, with 14 bases left between them. CDR1 is ENHRY, CDR2 SYGVKD, per germline. The V gene is TRBV10-3, the J gene TRBJ2-5; tentative D call: TRBD2 (7 bases). Sequencing input: naive CD4+ T cells from blood. This receptor was identified in a woman aged 18-29 years in good health. CDR3 in DNA: TGTGCCATCAGTAGGGGGGGCAGAGGAGAGACCCAGTACTTC. The encoded protein is CAISRGGRGETQYF.